The 17 T cell receptor beta chains listed next were all sequenced from one sample in a study of regulatory T cells in long-lasting Graves disease. Noted time point: newly diagnosed GD, antithyroid drugs for less than 3 months. There was RNA extracted from PBMCs, and the TCR library was made from it. Both iRepertoire HTBI primers and Arm-PCR of CDR3 regions were used to build the TCR beta libraries. From the multiplex PCR reads, TCRdb called clonotypes with MiXCR, one entry per CDR3 protein. The data contain around 400,000 distinct CDR3 sequences, about a sixth of them singletons. Sequenced here: peripheral blood mononuclear cells (PBMCs), sampled at new diagnosis, from a patient treated with antithyroid drugs. The receptor source for this set is a female donor with Graves disease.

This clonotype was seen ten or more times. This chain joins TRBV7-2 and TRBJ2-3, with D unresolved. V lost 4 bases, J lost 6 bases, and 5 bases lay in between. CDR3 length: 11 amino acids. Germline lookup yields CDR1 SGHTA and CDR2 FQGNSA. CDR3 protein: CASSSADTQYF. The CDR3 DNA reads as TGTGCCAGCAGCTCAGCCGATACGCAGTATTTT.

This rearrangement joins TRBV19 to TRBJ2-7; D remains ambiguous. Trimming cost V 3 bases and J 1 base, with 10 bases left between them. Germline CDR1 reads LNHDA; CDR2 reads SQIVND (reference sequence). There are 14 residues in the CDR3. The CDR3 DNA reads TGTGCCAGTAGTATCGGTCGGTCGTCCTACGAGCAGTACTTC. Translation gives CASSIGRSSYEQYF.

The chain carries TRBV6-2 or TRBV6-3 and TRBJ1-2; 7 bases agree with TRBD1. J was trimmed by 7 bases and V by 6 bases; bases with no gene match: 8. Looked up from germline, CDR1 is MNHEY and CDR2 is SVGEGT. The CDR3 consists of 13 residues. The CDR3: CASRKMGQTGYTF. In DNA, the CDR3 is TGTGCCAGCAGGAAGATGGGACAGACTGGCTACACCTTC.

In this sample, this clonotype turned up many times. This chain connects TRBV9 to TRBJ1-5; no clear D gene. Per the germline V gene, CDR1 is SGDLS and CDR2 is YYNGEE. This CDR3 contains 14 residues. V was clipped by 1 base and J by 5 bases, with 10 bases between them. The CDR3 reads CASSVSTADQPQHF. The CDR3 region has the DNA TGTGCCAGCAGCGTATCTACCGCAGATCAGCCCCAGCATTTT. The variable domain in full, with the rest retrieved from reference TRBV9 and TRBJ1-5, is DSGVTQTPKHLITATGQRVTLRCSPRSGDLSVYWYQQSLDQGLQFLIQYYNGEERAKGNILERFSAQQFPDLHSELNLSSLELGDSALYFCASSVSTADQPQHFGDGTRLSIL.

V gene TRBV5-5 combines with J gene TRBJ2-4; D gene unclear. Trimming cost V 0 bases and J 0 bases, with 10 bases left between them. Germline assignment: CDR1 SGHKS and CDR2 YYEKEE (reference sequence). The CDR3 sequence is 16 residues long. DNA of the CDR3: TGTGCCAGCAGCTTGGCGGCAGCCTTAGCCAAAAACATTCAGTACTTC. Translating it yields CASSLAAALAKNIQYF.

V usage is TRBV6-1 and J usage is TRBJ2-1, with 9 positions matching TRBD2. J was trimmed by 4 bases and V by 9 bases; bases with no gene match: 7. This CDR3 region has 14 residues. Germline V gives CDR1 MNHNS, CDR2 SASEGT. The CDR3 region has the DNA TGTGCCAGTACTCCACTAGCGGGTTACAATGAGCAGTTCTTC. Its protein is CASTPLAGYNEQFF.

This clonotype came up many times. The chain combines TRBV27 with TRBJ2-7, with D possibly being TRBD1 or TRBD2 (5 bases each). V shed 9 bases and J shed 2 bases, with 14 bases lying between them. The V gene's germline CDR1 is MNHEY and CDR2 SMNVEV (reference sequence). The CDR3 spans 13 residues. This chain's CDR3 is CASGLVGAYEQYF. CDR3 DNA: TGTGCCAGTGGACTCGTGGGGGCCTACGAGCAGTACTTC.

Note on this clonotype: Only one base separates this from a far larger clonotype, so it likely reflects a read error. V gene TRBV7-6 combines with J gene TRBJ1-3; D gene ambiguous. Germline V gene lookup returns CDR1 SGHVS and CDR2 FNYEAQ. Trimming took off 1 base at V and 9 bases at J, with 13 bases between the two ends. The CDR3 runs 14 residues. The CDR3: CASSLDGQVATIYF. The DNA for the CDR3 is TGTGCCAGCAGCTTAGACGGTCAAGTGGCCACCATATATTTT.

At least ten counts were recorded for this clonotype. J is TRBJ1-2 and V is TRBV11-2; 8 nucleotides agree with TRBD1. The CDR3 sequence is 12 residues long. Germline trimming cut 6 bases from V and 8 bases from J; bases unmatched to any gene: 5. Germline CDR1 is SGHAT and CDR2 is FQNNGV. The CDR3 spells CASRQSGGGYTF. In DNA form, the CDR3 reads TGTGCCAGCAGGCAATCAGGGGGCGGCTACACCTTC. The full variable domain, rest sourced from reference TRBV11-2 and TRBJ1-2, is EAGVAQSPRYKIIEKRQSVAFWCNPISGHATLYWYQQILGQGPKLLIQFQNNGVVDDSQLPKDRFSAERLKGVDSTLKIQPAKLEDSAVYLCASRQSGGGYTFGSGTRLTVV.

This clonotype occurred many times. CDR3 loop: CASSLEEGKGNQPQHF. The CDR3 DNA reads as TGTGCCAGCAGCTTAGAAGAGGGGAAGGGCAATCAGCCCCAGCATTTT. This chain links TRBV7-2 with TRBJ1-5; possible D gene TRBD1, 5 bases. This CDR3 has 16 amino acids. Germline CDR1 and CDR2: SGHTA and FQGNSA. V lost 1 base and J 2 bases, leaving 12 bases between the germline ends. Combining the CDR3 with reference TRBV7-2 and TRBJ1-5 gives the whole variable domain GAGVSQSPSNKVTEKGKDVELRCDPISGHTALYWYRQSLGQGLEFLIYFQGNSAPDKSGLPSDRFSAERTGGSVSTLTIQRTQQEDSAVYLCASSLEEGKGNQPQHFGDGTRLSIL.

On this clonotype itself: A much larger clone lies one base from this, so it may be a read error. J is TRBJ2-4 and V is TRBV15; D might be TRBD1 or TRBD2, each matching 5 bases. This CDR3 is 16 amino acids long. The V gene lost 3 bases and the J gene lost 2 bases, with 14 bases spanning the gap. Germline V gene data show CDR1 as LNHNV and CDR2 as YYDKDF (reference sequence). CDR3 DNA sequence: TGTGCCACCAGCAGTGAAGCCGGGACCACCAAAAACATTCAGTACTTC. The encoded protein is CATSSEAGTTKNIQYF.

This chain connects TRBV29-1 to TRBJ2-1; no definite D call. This CDR3 is built from 12 residues. CDR1 is SQVTM and CDR2 is ANQGSEA in the germline V gene. V shed 7 bases and J shed 8 bases, with 15 bases lying between them. CDR3 sequence: CSASGSGHEQFF. Here the CDR3 DNA reads TGCAGCGCCTCCGGGTCGGGCCATGAGCAGTTCTTC.

This clonotype has ten or more counts. V gene TRBV24-1 combines with J gene TRBJ2-7; 14 nucleotides match TRBD2. CDR1 is KGHDR and CDR2 is SFDVKD in the germline V gene. The CDR3 sequence is 14 residues long. Unmatched junction bases numbered 4, after V lost 9 bases and J lost 4 bases. CDR3 coding DNA: TGTGCCACCGAAGGGACTAGCGGGAGTTACGAGCAGTACTTC. As protein: CATEGTSGSYEQYF.

The gene calls are TRBV6-5 and TRBJ2-7; a weak D match, TRBD2 (6 bases). The V and J ends lost 0 bases and 6 bases respectively, with 12 bases between them. Germline V gives CDR1 MNHEY, CDR2 SVGAGI. The CDR3 contains 14 residues. This CDR3 is CASSYSRGSGEQYF. In DNA form, the CDR3 reads TGTGCCAGCAGTTACTCGCGGGGATCGGGCGAGCAGTACTTC.

The rearrangement uses TRBV7-9 and TRBJ2-2; 7 bases are a match to TRBD2. Per germline, CDR1 SEHNR and CDR2 FQNEAQ (reference sequence). CDR3 length: 18 residues. V was pared by 1 base and J by 2 bases, with 10 bases of the junction left unmatched. The CDR3 bases are TGTGCCAGCAGCTTAGGGTCGGCTAGCGGTCTTAACACCGGGGAGCTGTTTTTT. As protein: CASSLGSASGLNTGELFF.

There are many counts of this clonotype. This chain connects TRBV5-1 to TRBJ2-1; TRBD2 matches 15 bases. V gave up 4 bases and J gave up 10 bases; unmatched junction bases: 9. CDR3 length: 16 amino acids. Germline assignment: CDR1 SGHRS and CDR2 YFSETQ. The CDR3 bases are TGCGCCAGCAGCGGACGGACTAGCGGGGGGGGAGGGGAGCAGTTCTTC. Translating it yields CASSGRTSGGGGEQFF.

This clonotype was observed many times. J is TRBJ2-3 and V is TRBV11-3; D might be TRBD1 or TRBD2, each matching 5 bases. The germline V gene has CDR1 SGHNT and CDR2 YENEEA. The CDR3 is made up of 17 amino acids. V was clipped by 5 bases and J by 2 bases, with 20 bases between them. CDR3 protein: CASSLRDPTFYTDTQYF. Written as DNA, the CDR3 is TGTGCCAGCAGCCTTCGGGACCCGACCTTTTACACAGATACGCAGTATTTT.